The clone carrying this T cell receptor (beta chain) is a singleton in its sample. TEMRA cells underwent FACS enrichment and CD8+ and CD4+ T cells underwent negative isolation. Trimming cost V 4 bases and J 6 bases; bases outside gene matches: 9. CDR1 and CDR2 (germline): LGHDT, YNNKEL (reference sequence). The CDR3 runs to 15 residues. This sample is drawn from a study of CD8 T cells in Susac syndrome. RNA in amounts of about 0.5 to 1 ug was reverse transcribed with random hexamers. TCRdb processed the immunoSEQ multiplex PCR reads anew with MiXCR; each CDR3 protein has one entry. The sample consists of roughly 200,000 distinct CDR3 sequences, around 95% of them appearing once.

The chain couples TRBV3-1 to TRBJ2-7, with 10 bases lining up with TRBD1. The sequenced sample consisted of CD4+ T cells from PBMCs. This receptor was obtained from a human donor in good health. The CDR3 DNA follows: TGTGCCAGCAGCCTGGGACAGGGGATCGGGTCCGAGCAGTACTTC. Protein sequence: CASSLGQGIGSEQYF.